This is a list of T cell receptor beta chains from one sample in a study of OX40 agonist ivuxolimab in advanced cancers. The table came from immunoSEQ multiplex PCR; TCRdb's copy has only in-frame clones and leaves some out. The sample lists about 70,000 clones, around 90% occurring once. The sample was CD4+ or CD8+ T cells sorted from blood, taken in a trial of the OX40 agonist ivuxolimab. The source of these receptors is an adult with an advanced solid tumor such as melanoma, head and neck, liver or kidney cancer. Each CDR3 is given with its conserved first and last residue. D genes are given only for firm matches. Only part of the rows carry a size: once, few, many, or a class if the clone is expanded.

>.|TRBJ1-1|TRBV29-1|.
TGCAGCGTTGATTCGTTCCAGGGTTACACTGAAGCTTTCTTT
CSVDSFQGYTEAFF
>.|TRBJ2-1|TRBV6-5|.
TGTGCCAGCAGTTACTCGAGGGGTCCCTACAATGAGCAGTTCTTC
CASSYSRGPYNEQFF
>.|TRBJ2-1|TRBV7-2|.
TGTGCCAGCAGCTTAGTGGGCCTAGGGCTTAATGAGCAGTTCTTC
CASSLVGLGLNEQFF
>TRBD1|TRBJ1-2|TRBV5-1|.
TGCGCCAGCAGGGCCGGGACAGGGGGCTATGGCTACACCTTC
CASRAGTGGYGYTF
>TRBD2|TRBJ2-3|TRBV9|.
TGTGCCAGCAGCTTCCCCCTAGCGGGGGGGCCAGATACGCAGTATTTT
CASSFPLAGGPDTQYF
>TRBD1|TRBJ1-1|TRBV4-3|.
TGCGCCAGCAGCCAAGATGGGACAGGGAACACTGAAGCTTTCTTT
CASSQDGTGNTEAFF
>TRBD1|TRBJ1-5|TRBV4-1|.
TGCGCCAGCAGCCAAGGGCGAACAGGGGGAAATCAGCCCCAGCATTTT
CASSQGRTGGNQPQHF
>.|TRBJ2-2|TRBV7-6|.
TGTGCCAGCAGCTTAAATTCGGGAGGGGAGCTGTTTTTT
CASSLNSGGELFF
>.|TRBJ2-3|TRBV9|.
TGTGCCAGCAGCGCCGGGGGCGGTGATACGCAGTATTTT
CASSAGGGDTQYF
>.|TRBJ2-1|TRBV27|.
TGTGCCAGCAGTTCAACCAGGACGCGATACAATGAGCAGTTCTTC
CASSSTRTRYNEQFF
>.|TRBJ1-2|TRBV6-1|.
TGTGCCAGCAGTGATGCAGGCGCCTATGGCTACACCTTC
CASSDAGAYGYTF
>.|TRBJ1-1|TRBV7-6|once
TGTGCCAGCAGCTTAGCGCCGTCTGCTGAAGCTTTCTTT
CASSLAPSAEAFF
>.|TRBJ1-1|TRBV4-2|.
TGTGCCAGCAGCCCCCAGGTCGAGGCCTGGAACACTGAAGCTTTCTTT
CASSPQVEAWNTEAFF
>TRBD2|TRBJ2-1|TRBV9|.
TGTGCCAGCAGCCTCACACGGAGCGGGGGGACCGAGAATGAGCAGTTCTTC
CASSLTRSGGTENEQFF
>TRBD1|TRBJ1-2|TRBV4-1|.
TGCGCCAGCAGCCAAGAGCCGGGACAGGGAGACTATGGCTACACCTTC
CASSQEPGQGDYGYTF
>.|TRBJ2-5|TRBV7-9|.
TGTGCCAGCAGCCCCCGGGACTCTCGCGTTATAGAGACCCAGTACTTC
CASSPRDSRVIETQYF
>.|TRBJ2-7|TRBV27|.
TGTGCCAGCAGTTTGGGCAAGACCTACGAGCAGTACTTC
CASSLGKTYEQYF
>TRBD1|TRBJ2-7|TRBV7-8|few
TGTGCCAGCAGCCCCTCGACAGGGGCCGAGCAGTACTTC
CASSPSTGAEQYF
>TRBD1|TRBJ1-1|TRBV5-1|.
TGCGCCAGCAGCCCCGGACAGGGCGGGAAGGTGGGCACTGAAGCTTTCTTT
CASSPGQGGKVGTEAFF
>.|TRBJ1-1|TRBV6-1|.
TGTGCCAGCAGTGAAGTAGGGTGGAACACTGAAGCTTTCTTT
CASSEVGWNTEAFF
>.|TRBJ1-1|TRBV29-1|.
TGCAGCGTTTATCTTACTGAAGCTTTCTTT
CSVYLTEAFF
>TRBD2|TRBJ2-3|TRBV27|.
TGTGCCAGCAGTTTACCGGGCGGGGGGGCCCCGGATACGCAGTATTTT
CASSLPGGGAPDTQYF
>.|TRBJ2-5|TRBV6-1|.
TGTGCCAGCAGTGACAACCAAGAGACCCAGTACTTC
CASSDNQETQYF
>TRBD1|TRBJ1-5|TRBV29-1|.
TGCAGCGTCGTGACAGGGGTTAGCAATCAGCCCCAGCATTTT
CSVVTGVSNQPQHF
>TRBD1|TRBJ2-7|TRBV4-2|once
TGTGCCAGCACCCCGGCCAGGGGGACGAGCTACGAGCAGTACTTC
CASTPARGTSYEQYF
>.|TRBJ2-3|TRBV5-4|.
TGTGCCAGCAGCGAAGGCGGGGATTCAGATACGCAGTATTTT
CASSEGGDSDTQYF
>.|TRBJ2-2|TRBV27|.
TGTGCCAGCAGCCTAACCGCAGGGTTGGGGGCCGGGGAGCTGTTTTTT
CASSLTAGLGAGELFF
>.|TRBJ1-1|TRBV30|.
TGTGCCTGGAGTCCAGGGCTTGGGAGCACTGAAGCTTTCTTT
CAWSPGLGSTEAFF
>.|TRBJ2-2|TRBV9|.
TGTGCCAGCAGCGTAGCCTCTGGGACGAACACCGGGGAGCTGTTTTTT
CASSVASGTNTGELFF
>.|TRBJ2-7|TRBV5-4|.
TGTGCCAGCAGCGAGCGGACGGGCGACTCCTACGAGCAGTACTTC
CASSERTGDSYEQYF
>.|TRBJ2-1|TRBV11-2|once
TGTGCCAGCAGCTTATCTCAGGGCCCGGGCGAGCAGTTCTTC
CASSLSQGPGEQFF